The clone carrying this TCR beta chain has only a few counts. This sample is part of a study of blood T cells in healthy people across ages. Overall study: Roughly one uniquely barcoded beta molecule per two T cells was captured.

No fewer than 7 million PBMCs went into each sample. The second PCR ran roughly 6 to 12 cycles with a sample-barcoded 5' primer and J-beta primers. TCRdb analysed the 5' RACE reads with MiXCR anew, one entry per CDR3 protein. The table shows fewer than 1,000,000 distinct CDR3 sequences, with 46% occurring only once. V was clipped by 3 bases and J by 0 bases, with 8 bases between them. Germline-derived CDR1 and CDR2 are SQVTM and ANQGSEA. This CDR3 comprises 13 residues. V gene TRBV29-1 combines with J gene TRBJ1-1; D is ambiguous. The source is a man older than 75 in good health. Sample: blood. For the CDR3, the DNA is TGCAGCGTTGAGGCCGCGGTGAACACTGAAGCTTTCTTT. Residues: CSVEAAVNTEAFF.